These 8 T cell receptor beta chains were sequenced from one sample in a study of Graves' ophthalmopathy and Graves' hyperthyroidism. From RNA, the CDR3 regions of TCR beta chains were amplified and sequenced. A first-round RT-PCR used HTBI primers, followed by a second-round multiplex PCR. TCRdb reprocessed the multiplex PCR reads with MiXCR, giving one entry per CDR3 protein. The repertoire consists of around 520,000 distinct CDR3 sequences, with approximately 35% occurring once and the leading ten covering roughly 4.5%. Sequencing was done on a sample of peripheral blood or thyroid tissue (not recorded which). The source of these receptors is an adult man with Graves' hyperthyroidism.

A few counts support this clonotype. The rearrangement joins TRBV12-3 or TRBV12-4 to TRBJ2-2; D gene uncertain. This CDR3 is 13 amino acids long. V was pared by 7 bases and J by 1 base, with 7 bases between. CDR3 in DNA: TGTGCCAGCACCCAGGAGAACACCGGGGAGCTGTTTTTT. This gives the protein CASTQENTGELFF.

Turning to this clonotype: This may stem from a read error, because a much larger clone lies one nucleotide away. The J gene is TRBJ1-1, the V gene TRBV12-5, with D possibly being TRBD1 (5 bases). V gave up 0 bases and J gave up 4 bases, with 12 bases separating them. The germline CDR1 and CDR2 sequences are LGHNT and FRNRAP. The CDR3 contains 15 residues. The DNA for the CDR3 is TGTGCTAGTGGTTTGGTAGGGGCAGGAAGCACTGAAGCTTTCTTT. Protein sequence: CASGLVGAGSTEAFF.

The chain uses TRBV5-1 and TRBJ1-2; D possibly corresponds to TRBD1 (5 bases). The germline V and J ends were trimmed by 2 bases and 6 bases, with 26 bases remaining between them. Germline assignment: CDR1 SGHRS and CDR2 YFSETQ. This CDR3 region has 18 residues. CDR3 loop: CASSFRLGQGATLDGYTF. The CDR3 DNA is TGCGCCAGCAGCTTCCGTCTGGGTCAGGGCGCCACCTTGGATGGCTACACCTTC.

A remark on this clonotype: A much larger clone is a single base away; this may be a read error. The rearrangement joins TRBV12-3 or TRBV12-4 to TRBJ1-6; TRBD1 might be the D (5 bases). The CDR3 is 14 amino acids. V lost 6 bases and J lost 7, with 13 bases in between. The DNA of the CDR3 is TGTGCCAGCAGGGGGACCAACACCAATTCACCCCTCCACTTT. It codes for CASRGTNTNSPLHF.

Regarding this clonotype: At one boundary the junction diverges from the germline segment, which might be a read error. J is TRBJ1-2 and V is TRBV7-4, with D uncertain. The V gene's germline CDR1 is SGHVT and CDR2 SQSDAQ. The CDR3 covers 9 residues. In DNA, the CDR3 is TGTGCCAGGAGCTATGGCTACACCTTC. Protein sequence: CARSYGYTF. The full variable domain, its missing parts supplied by reference TRBV7-4 and TRBJ1-2, is GAGVSQSPRYKVAKRGRDVALRCDSISGHVTLYWYRQTLGQGSEVLTYSQSDAQRDKSGRPSGRFSAERPERSVSTLKIQRTEQGDSAVYLCARSYGYTFGSGTRLTVV.

This sequence joins TRBV12-3 or TRBV12-4 and TRBJ2-5, with D perhaps TRBD2 (6 bases). The V end was cut by 3 bases, the J end by 10 bases, with 15 bases between. The CDR3 runs to 13 residues. The CDR3 DNA follows: TGTGCCAGCAGTTTGAAGGGCCGGGGGAGCCAGTACTTC. It yields the protein CASSLKGRGSQYF.

Points on this clonotype: The junction shows a germline mismatch at one end, possibly a read error. This sequence joins TRBV10-2 and TRBJ2-7, with 9 positions matching TRBD2. The CDR3 length is 15 residues. Germline assignment: CDR1 WSHSY and CDR2 SAAADI. CDR3 sequence reads: CASTPTAGGTYEQYF. The CDR3 DNA follows: TGTGCCAGCACCCCGACGGCGGGGGGGACCTACGAGCAGTACTTC.

This clonotype was seen repeatedly, ten times or more. The gene calls are TRBV6-5 and TRBJ2-7; 13 positions agree with TRBD2. The length of the CDR3 is 14 residues. V gave up 5 bases and J gave up 6 bases; unmatched junction bases: 4. Germline V gene lookup returns CDR1 MNHEY and CDR2 SVGAGI. This chain's CDR3 is CASSAWTSGSEQYF. The CDR3 DNA sequence: TGTGCCAGCAGTGCCTGGACTAGCGGGAGCGAGCAGTACTTC.